These 24 T cell receptor beta chains came from one sample sequenced in a study of graft-versus-host responses after intestinal transplantation. Assay: immunoSEQ multiplex PCR; the TCRdb copy retains only in-frame clones and omits some. The table has under 85,000 clones, about 94% seen once. Their target antigens are unknown. Here the sequenced sample was unstimulated CD8+ T cells sorted from spleen or lymph node cells, taken before intestinal transplant. All receptors come from a human donor who received an intestinal transplant.

The chain joins TRBV27 to TRBJ2-2, with 15 bases identical to TRBD2. The CDR3 loop spans 18 amino acids. The V and J ends lost 4 bases and 4 bases, in that order; junction bases with no gene match: 7. CDR1 is MNHEY and CDR2 is SMNVEV in the germline V gene (reference sequence). CDR3 region: CASSSRTSGRVGTGELFF. The CDR3 DNA follows: TGTGCCAGCAGTTCACGGACTAGCGGGAGGGTGGGCACCGGGGAGCTGTTTTTT.

The chain joins TRBV4-2 to TRBJ2-1, with 9 bases lining up with TRBD2. The V gene's germline CDR1 is LGHNA and CDR2 YNFKEQ. V lost 0 bases and J lost 5; bases outside the gene matches: 2. The CDR3 is 15 amino acids. CDR3 bases: TGTGCCAGCAGCCAAGAAGCGGGAGGAAACAATGAGCAGTTCTTC. Residues: CASSQEAGGNNEQFF.

This chain uses TRBV28 with TRBJ2-7, with 8 nucleotides matching TRBD1. The germline V gene has CDR1 MDHEN and CDR2 SYDVKM. The ends lost 5 bases at V and 2 bases at J; junction bases unmatched: 5. The CDR3 contains 14 residues. CDR3 sequence: CASSPGQGPYEQYF. In DNA, the CDR3 is TGTGCCAGCAGTCCTGGACAGGGCCCCTACGAGCAGTACTTC.

The V gene is TRBV6-5, the J gene TRBJ2-3, with D hard to call. The V end lost 7 bases, the J end lost 2 bases, and 4 bases lay between the germline ends. Germline CDR1 MNHEY, CDR2 SVGAGI. The CDR3 has 11 amino acids. In DNA, the CDR3 is TGTGCCAGCACCCACACAGATACGCAGTATTTT. As protein: CASTHTDTQYF.

This clone was seen only once. The genes are TRBV5-1 and TRBJ2-3, with a tentative D call TRBD2 (6 bases). CDR3 size: 15 residues. The germline V gene has CDR1 SGHRS and CDR2 YFSETQ. Trimming took off 0 bases at V and 1 base at J, with 9 bases between the two ends. The CDR3 here is CASSLGLDGTDTQYF. CDR3 DNA: TGCGCCAGCAGCTTGGGACTAGACGGCACAGATACGCAGTATTTT.

J is TRBJ2-1 and V is TRBV13; D is unclear. V lost 0 bases to trimming and J lost 8 bases, with 20 bases between them. CDR1 and CDR2 (germline): PRHDT, FYEKMQ (reference sequence). The CDR3 extends over 17 amino acids. The CDR3 protein is CASSLGRAPVGIDEQFF. CDR3 coding DNA: TGTGCCAGCAGCTTAGGCCGAGCCCCGGTGGGTATAGATGAGCAGTTCTTC. Complete variable domain (other parts from reference TRBV13 and TRBJ2-1): AAGVIQSPRHLIKEKRETATLKCYPIPRHDTVYWYQQGPGQDPQFLISFYEKMQSDKGSIPDRFSAQQFSDYHSELNMSSLELGDSALYFCASSLGRAPVGIDEQFFGPGTRLTVL.

The V and J genes are TRBV19 and TRBJ2-7; D uncertain. Trimming cost V 3 bases and J 3 bases, with 9 bases left between them. This CDR3 is built from 13 residues. The germline CDR1 and CDR2 sequences are LNHDA and SQIVND (reference sequence). The CDR3 region has the DNA TGTGCCAGTAGTATTGGTTGGGGCTACGAGCAGTACTTC. Translation: CASSIGWGYEQYF.

The genes are TRBV4-1 and TRBJ2-3; no firm D call. Germline V lookup: CDR1 MGHRA, CDR2 YSYEKL. Deletions cut 2 bases from V and 0 bases from J, with 6 bases between. The length of the CDR3 is 14 residues. In DNA, the CDR3 is TGCGCCAGCAGCCAATACAGAAGCACAGATACGCAGTATTTT. Residues: CASSQYRSTDTQYF.

This chain uses TRBV14 with TRBJ2-7, with 11 bases matching TRBD2. V dropped 1 base and J dropped 2; count of bases not matched to a gene: 10. CDR1 is SGHDN, CDR2 FVKESK, per germline. The CDR3 is 18 amino acids. CDR3 loop: CASSQGERTSGFPYEQYF. CDR3 in DNA: TGTGCCAGCAGCCAAGGAGAACGGACTAGCGGGTTTCCCTACGAGCAGTACTTC.

V usage is TRBV15 and J usage is TRBJ2-1; 8 nucleotides line up with TRBD1. J lost 12 bases, V lost 3 bases, and 10 bases had no gene match. CDR1 and CDR2 from the germline V gene are LNHNV and YYDKDF (reference sequence). There are 14 residues in the CDR3. The CDR3 here is CATSRRGQTGVQFF. The CDR3 region has the DNA TGTGCCACCAGCAGGAGGGGGCAGACAGGGGTGCAGTTCTTC. The full variable domain, in which reference TRBV15 and TRBJ2-1 provide the parts outside the CDR3, is DAMVIQNPRYQVTQFGKPVTLSCSQTLNHNVMYWYQQKSSQAPKLLFHYYDKDFNNEADTPDNFQSRRPNTSFCFLDIRSPGLGDTAMYLCATSRRGQTGVQFFGPGTRLTVL.

The J gene is TRBJ2-1, the V gene TRBV30; D may be TRBD2 (5 bases). Trimming left V 3 bases short and J 8 bases short, with 20 bases between. This CDR3 contains 15 residues. Germline assignment: CDR1 GTSNPN and CDR2 SVGIG (reference sequence). This CDR3 reads CAWRNFGGGMDEQFF. CDR3 coding DNA: TGTGCCTGGAGAAATTTCGGAGGAGGTATGGATGAGCAGTTCTTC. The entire variable domain, with the rest obtained from reference TRBV30 and TRBJ2-1, is as follows: SQTIHQWPATLVQPVGSPLSLECTVEGTSNPNLYWYRQAAGRGLQLLFYSVGIGQISSEVPQNLSASRPQDRQFILSSKKLLLSDSGFYLCAWRNFGGGMDEQFFGPGTRLTVL.

This clone was seen only once. This rearrangement joins TRBV28 to TRBJ1-5, with a possible D match to TRBD1 (6 bases). Germline V gene lookup returns CDR1 MDHEN and CDR2 SYDVKM. Trimming cost V 7 bases and J 4 bases, with 17 bases left between them. The CDR3 sequence is 15 residues long. CDR3: CASTYPGHINQPQHF. In DNA, the CDR3 is TGTGCCAGCACTTATCCGGGACATATAAATCAGCCCCAGCATTTT.

This chain joins TRBV4-1 and TRBJ1-2; no firm D call. V lost 0 bases and J 0 bases, leaving 8 bases between the germline ends. CDR1 is MGHRA and CDR2 is YSYEKL in the germline V gene. The CDR3 has 15 residues. Here the CDR3 DNA reads TGCGCCAGCAGCCAAGAAGTGGTAACTAACTATGGCTACACCTTC. It translates to CASSQEVVTNYGYTF.

The rearrangement uses TRBV15 and TRBJ2-3, with D perhaps matching TRBD2 (5 bases). Germline CDR1 reads LNHNV; CDR2 reads YYDKDF (reference sequence). The CDR3 covers 15 residues. V was clipped by 0 bases and J by 2 bases, with 9 bases between them. CDR3 protein: CATSRERGITDTQYF. The CDR3 DNA is TGTGCCACCAGCAGAGAGCGAGGGATCACAGATACGCAGTATTTT.

This clone was recorded once. The chain is built from TRBV4-1 and TRBJ2-5; 9 bases line up with TRBD2. CDR3 length: 17 residues. The junction had 13 bases not matched to a gene; V was cut back by 5 bases and J by 3 bases. Germline-derived CDR1 and CDR2 are MGHRA and YSYEKL. The CDR3 region is CASSEISVRLAEETQYF. CDR3 DNA: TGCGCCAGCAGCGAAATCAGCGTTAGACTAGCGGAAGAGACCCAGTACTTC.

The chain employs TRBV7-2 and TRBJ1-3; tentatively, D is TRBD1 (5 bases). Germline V gene lookup returns CDR1 SGHTA and CDR2 FQGNSA. Trimming shortened V by 6 bases and J by 0 bases, and 18 bases separated the two germline ends. The CDR3 loop spans 17 amino acids. The chain's CDR3 is CASRGEGQAASGNTIYF. CDR3 bases: TGTGCCAGCAGGGGGGAAGGCCAGGCAGCCTCTGGAAACACCATATATTTT.

This clone was counted once. J is TRBJ2-3 and V is TRBV6-5; D may be TRBD2 (5 bases). The CDR3 contains 15 residues. CDR1 is MNHEY and CDR2 is SVGAGI in the germline V gene. The V and J ends lost 2 bases and 2 bases respectively, with 11 bases between them. CDR3 in amino acids: CASSYGTGSTDTQYF. Here the CDR3 DNA reads TGTGCCAGCAGTTACGGTACGGGGTCCACAGATACGCAGTATTTT.

J is TRBJ1-2 and V is TRBV4-1; D is uncertain. The germline gives CDR1 MGHRA, CDR2 YSYEKL. With 0 bases removed from V and 4 bases from J, the gap between germline ends came to 9 bases. The CDR3 sequence is 14 residues long. As DNA, the CDR3 is TGCGCCAGCAGCCAAGATGAGGGCATCTATGGCTACACCTTC. This translates into CASSQDEGIYGYTF.

The genes are TRBV7-9 and TRBJ2-7; no reliable D call. V was trimmed by 1 base and J by 2 bases, leaving 9 bases between them. The CDR3 totals 14 residues. Germline V CDR1 and CDR2: SEHNR, FQNEAQ (reference sequence). The CDR3 DNA follows: TGTGCCAGCAGCTTAGTTGGCCCGGCCTACGAGCAGTACTTC. This gives the protein CASSLVGPAYEQYF.

The chain joins TRBV28 to TRBJ1-4; no firm D call. The CDR3 extends over 14 amino acids. The germline CDR1 and CDR2 sequences are MDHEN and SYDVKM. V gave up 6 bases and J gave up 11 bases, with 19 bases separating them. The CDR3 region has the DNA TGTGCCAGCAGGACATTTAAAGCAACCCACAAACTGTTTTTT. Its protein is CASRTFKATHKLFF.

As DNA, the CDR3 is TGTGCCAGCAGTCAGGACAGGGACTACTACAATGAGCAGTTCTTC. Translation: CASSQDRDYYNEQFF. The chain carries TRBV27 and TRBJ2-1; a weak D match, TRBD1 (8 bases). CDR1 is MNHEY, CDR2 SMNVEV, per germline (reference sequence). Trimming stripped 5 bases from V and 3 bases from J, with 14 bases between. The CDR3 consists of 15 residues.

The chain's CDR3 is CASSYHYEQYF. CDR3 coding DNA: TGTGCCAGCAGTTATCACTACGAGCAGTACTTC. The chain recombines TRBV27 with TRBJ2-7; D unclear. V was pared by 4 bases and J by 3 bases, with 4 bases between. The CDR3 is made up of 11 amino acids. CDR1 is MNHEY and CDR2 is SMNVEV in the germline V gene (reference sequence).

V usage is TRBV28 and J usage is TRBJ2-5; 11 nucleotides match TRBD2. V was pared by 3 bases and J by 4 bases, with 7 bases of the junction left unmatched. The CDR3 spans 16 residues. Germline CDR1 and CDR2: MDHEN and SYDVKM. CDR3 amino acids: CASSFPGLAGRETQYF. The CDR3 DNA reads TGTGCCAGCAGTTTCCCCGGACTAGCGGGTAGAGAGACCCAGTACTTC.

The chain has TRBV15 and TRBJ2-7, with TRBD2 identical over 11 bases. The junction had 9 bases not matched to a gene; V was cut back by 5 bases and J by 3 bases. CDR1 and CDR2 (germline): LNHNV, YYDKDF (reference sequence). This CDR3 has 16 amino acids. This CDR3 reads CATSLRETSGGYEQYF. The DNA of the CDR3 is TGTGCCACCAGCCTACGCGAAACTAGCGGGGGCTACGAGCAGTACTTC.